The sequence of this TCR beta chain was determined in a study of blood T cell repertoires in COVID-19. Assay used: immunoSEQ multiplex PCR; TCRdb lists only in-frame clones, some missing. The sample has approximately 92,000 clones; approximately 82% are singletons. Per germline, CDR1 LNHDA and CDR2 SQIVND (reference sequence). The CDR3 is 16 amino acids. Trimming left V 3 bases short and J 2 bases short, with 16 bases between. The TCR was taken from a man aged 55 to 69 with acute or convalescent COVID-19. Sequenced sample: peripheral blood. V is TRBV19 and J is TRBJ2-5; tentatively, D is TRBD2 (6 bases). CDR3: CASSIPGVAVQETQYF. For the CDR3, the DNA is TGTGCCAGTAGTATCCCCGGGGTAGCGGTACAAGAGACCCAGTACTTC.